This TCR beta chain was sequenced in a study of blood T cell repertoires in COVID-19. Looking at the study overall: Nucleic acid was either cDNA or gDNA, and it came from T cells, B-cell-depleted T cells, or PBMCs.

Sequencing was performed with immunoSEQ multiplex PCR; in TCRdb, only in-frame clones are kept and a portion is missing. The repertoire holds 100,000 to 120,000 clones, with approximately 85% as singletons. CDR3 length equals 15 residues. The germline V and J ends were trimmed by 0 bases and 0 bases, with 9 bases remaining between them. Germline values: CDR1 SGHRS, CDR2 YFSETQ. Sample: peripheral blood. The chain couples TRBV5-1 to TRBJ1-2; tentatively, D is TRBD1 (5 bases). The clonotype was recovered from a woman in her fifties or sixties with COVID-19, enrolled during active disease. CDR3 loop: CASSLGTPANYGYTF. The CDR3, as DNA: TGCGCCAGCAGCTTGGGGACACCTGCTAACTATGGCTACACCTTC. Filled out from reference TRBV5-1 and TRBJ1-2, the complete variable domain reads KAGVTQTPRYLIKTRGQQVTLSCSPISGHRSVSWYQQTPGQGLQFLFEYFSETQRNKGNFPGRFSGRQFSNSRSEMNVSTLELGDSALYLCASSLGTPANYGYTFGSGTRLTVV.